The 29 T cell receptor beta chains reported below all come from one sample, sequenced in a study of identical twins. TCRdb reanalysed the 5' RACE reads using MiXCR and keeps one entry per CDR3 protein. In the table there are about 520,000 distinct CDR3 sequences, around 20% of which are singletons. This same sample was also taken into another study, of T cells expressing NK-cell markers.

Material: CD4+ T cells sorted from blood. The receptors originated from a woman between 18 and 29 years old in good health.

The V and J genes are TRBV10-2 and TRBJ2-3, with D unresolved. V was cut by 2 bases and J by 4 bases, with 10 bases left in between. The CDR3 sequence is 14 residues long. Germline V gene sequence: CDR1 WSHSY, CDR2 SAAADI. CDR3 sequence: CASSEGRVADTQYF. As DNA, the CDR3 is TGCGCCAGCAGTGAGGGACGGGTCGCAGATACGCAGTATTTT.

This clonotype was seen a handful of times. This chain uses TRBV9 with TRBJ2-3, with 8 bases fitting TRBD2. Trimming removed 3 bases from V and 1 base from J; junction bases left unmatched: 10. Germline V gene data show CDR1 as SGDLS and CDR2 as YYNGEE. This CDR3 contains 17 residues. The CDR3: CASSALIPTSGTDTQYF. The CDR3 nucleotides are TGTGCCAGCAGCGCCCTCATACCGACTAGCGGCACAGATACGCAGTATTTT.

The V gene is TRBV5-1, the J gene TRBJ1-3; no definite D call. Germline V gives CDR1 SGHRS, CDR2 YFSETQ. With 2 bases removed from V and 4 bases from J, the gap between germline ends came to 13 bases. The CDR3 is made up of 15 amino acids. The CDR3 loop reads CASSFGNNRGNTIYF. In nucleotides, the CDR3 is TGCGCCAGCAGCTTCGGCAACAATAGGGGAAACACCATATATTTT.

The V and J genes are TRBV27 and TRBJ2-7; D tentatively fits TRBD1 or TRBD2 (5 bases each). V lost 8 bases and J lost 3, with 8 bases in between. Per germline, CDR1 MNHEY and CDR2 SMNVEV (reference sequence). The CDR3 runs to 11 residues. For the CDR3, the DNA is TGTGCCAGCGGGACGTTCTACGAGCAGTACTTC. It specifies CASGTFYEQYF.

This clonotype was observed many times. The V gene is TRBV12-3 or TRBV12-4, the J gene TRBJ2-5; weak D call: TRBD2 (6 bases). V was shortened by 4 bases and J by 2 bases, with 17 bases between the two germline ends. CDR3 length: 16 residues. The CDR3 DNA reads as TGTGCCAGCAGTTCCCCTAGACCGGGGGATCAAGAGACCCAGTACTTC. This gives the protein CASSSPRPGDQETQYF.

The chain couples TRBV25-1 to TRBJ1-6, with D uncertain. This CDR3 region has 11 residues. CDR1 and CDR2 from the germline V gene are MGHDK and SYGVNS. Deletions cut 11 bases from V and 8 bases from J, with 10 bases between. CDR3 region: CARGRDSPLHF. CDR3 in DNA: TGTGCCCGTGGTCGGGATTCACCCCTCCACTTT.

The V gene is TRBV18, the J gene TRBJ2-7; tentative D call: TRBD1 (5 bases). CDR1 and CDR2 (germline): KGHSH, LQKENI. Trimming took 4 bases from V and 2 from J, leaving 12 bases between them. The CDR3 totals 14 residues. The CDR3 region is CASSHPTAAYEQYF. The CDR3 region has the DNA TGTGCCAGCTCACACCCGACAGCCGCCTACGAGCAGTACTTC.

The chain recombines TRBV20-1 with TRBJ2-7, with 12 bases aligning to TRBD1. Germline assignment: CDR1 DFQATT and CDR2 SNEGSKA (reference sequence). The V gene end was trimmed by 4 bases and the J gene end by 4 bases; junction bases not matched to a gene: 8. The CDR3 length is 15 residues. As DNA, the CDR3 is TGCAGTGCTACCGATTCGGGACAGGGGGCTTACGAGCAGTACTTC. Protein sequence: CSATDSGQGAYEQYF.

CDR3 coding DNA: TGTGCCAGCAGTAGGCCGGGACAGGGGGCCCAGACCCAGTACTTC. The encoded protein is CASSRPGQGAQTQYF. This sequence joins TRBV2 and TRBJ2-5; 12 bases match TRBD1. The CDR3 has 15 residues. Per the germline V gene, CDR1 is SNHLY and CDR2 is FYNNEI. The V segment lost 5 bases and the J segment 6 bases; nucleotides outside the gene matches: 7.

This clonotype has only a few counts. Its ends do not fully match the called genes, so a read error is possible. This rearrangement joins TRBV20-1 to TRBJ1-1, with D uncertain. In germline, CDR1 is DFQATT, CDR2 SNEGSKA (reference sequence). The CDR3 is 11 amino acids. The CDR3 spells CSASQRVRAPF. CDR3 nucleotide sequence: TGCAGTGCTAGTCAAAGGGTGCGAGCTCCCTTT.

This clonotype was counted only a few times. The genes are TRBV7-2 and TRBJ1-1, with 9 bases identical to TRBD1. This CDR3 contains 13 residues. Germline values: CDR1 SGHTA, CDR2 FQGNSA. V lost 3 bases, J lost 6 bases, and 2 bases stayed unmatched. The chain's CDR3 is CASSLTGGPEAFF. DNA for the CDR3: TGTGCCAGCAGCTTGACAGGGGGGCCTGAAGCTTTCTTT. Full variable domain (remainder filled in from reference TRBV7-2 and TRBJ1-1): GAGVSQSPSNKVTEKGKDVELRCDPISGHTALYWYRQSLGQGLEFLIYFQGNSAPDKSGLPSDRFSAERTGGSVSTLTIQRTQQEDSAVYLCASSLTGGPEAFFGQGTRLTVV.

This chain uses TRBV9 with TRBJ2-5, with a weak D call TRBD2 (6 bases). Per the germline V gene, CDR1 is SGDLS and CDR2 is YYNGEE. The CDR3 consists of 14 residues. V lost 4 bases to trimming and J lost 4 bases, with 14 bases between them. Here the CDR3 DNA reads TGTGCCAGCAGCCCTCGCGGGGAGCGAGAGACCCAGTACTTC. It translates to CASSPRGERETQYF.

This sequence joins TRBV5-1 and TRBJ2-5; TRBD1 might be the D (6 bases). The germline V gene encodes CDR1 SGHRS and CDR2 YFSETQ. This CDR3 spans 13 amino acids. V was cut by 3 bases and J by 5 bases, with 11 bases left in between. The CDR3 DNA reads as TGCGCCAGCAGCTACCGGGACACCGAGACCCAGTACTTC. It encodes CASSYRDTETQYF.

The table lists this clonotype with many counts. The CDR3 DNA sequence: TGTGCCACCCAGGAGAATACCTACAATGAGCAGTTCTTC. It specifies CATQENTYNEQFF. J is TRBJ2-1 and V is TRBV12-3 or TRBV12-4, with D unresolved. V was shortened by 10 bases and J by 2 bases, with 12 bases between the two germline ends. This CDR3 spans 13 amino acids.

The gene calls are TRBV20-1 and TRBJ2-3; D not certain. V lost 1 base and J lost 2, with 7 bases in between. The CDR3 totals 13 residues. Germline V gene sequence: CDR1 DFQATT, CDR2 SNEGSKA (reference sequence). The CDR3 spells CSARAEPTDTQYF. CDR3 DNA: TGCAGTGCTAGAGCGGAGCCCACAGATACGCAGTATTTT.

This clonotype showed up many times. V is TRBV12-3 or TRBV12-4 and J is TRBJ2-7, with D perhaps given as TRBD1 or TRBD2 (5 bases each). Deletions cut 1 base from V and 4 bases from J, with 17 bases between. The CDR3 consists of 16 residues. The CDR3 reads CASSLGYGTRQYEQYF. The CDR3, as DNA: TGTGCCAGCAGTTTAGGGTACGGGACCCGGCAGTACGAGCAGTACTTC.

The V gene is TRBV5-1, the J gene TRBJ2-1; TRBD1 matches at 7 bases. With 4 bases clipped from V and 10 bases from J, the junction kept 14 bases outside the gene matches. Germline loops: CDR1 SGHRS, CDR2 YFSETQ. This CDR3 region has 15 residues. In nucleotides, the CDR3 is TGCGCCAGCAGCCCTCCCCGACAGGGCTCTAACGAGCAGTTCTTC. Its translation: CASSPPRQGSNEQFF.

The rearrangement uses TRBV29-1 and TRBJ2-1; TRBD2 matches 14 bases. Trimming at V came to 7 bases and at J to 9 bases, leaving 5 bases not matched to a gene. The germline gives CDR1 SQVTM, CDR2 ANQGSEA. The CDR3 is 13 residues long. CDR3 nucleotides: TGCAGCGCCTGGACTAGCGGGGGGCTTGAGCAGTTCTTC. The encoded protein is CSAWTSGGLEQFF.

Note on this clonotype: Relative to the germline gene, one junction end is altered; a read error may explain this. The chain carries TRBV7-2 and TRBJ1-1, with a weak D call TRBD1 (5 bases). Germline assignment: CDR1 SGHTA and CDR2 FQGNSA. The CDR3 covers 14 residues. CDR3 residues: CASSLGFGGTEASF. For the CDR3, the DNA is TGTGCCAGCAGCTTAGGTTTCGGGGGAACTGAAGCTTCCTTT.

This clonotype was counted ten times or more. V usage is TRBV12-3 or TRBV12-4 and J usage is TRBJ2-5; 10 nucleotides match TRBD1. The CDR3 length is 15 residues. The V segment lost 2 bases and the J segment 5 bases; nucleotides outside the gene matches: 5. CDR3 sequence: CASSLPTGGGETQYF. The CDR3 DNA reads TGTGCCAGCAGTTTACCGACAGGGGGCGGGGAGACCCAGTACTTC.

The chain couples TRBV6-1 to TRBJ2-4, with TRBD1 matching over 7 bases. The CDR3 covers 17 residues. Germline V gene data show CDR1 as MNHNS and CDR2 as SASEGT. Trimming at V came to 7 bases and at J to 0 bases, leaving 12 bases not matched to a gene. CDR3 DNA: TGTGCCAGCACCTCACGGACAGGCGGGCTAGCCAAAAACATTCAGTACTTC. Its protein product is CASTSRTGGLAKNIQYF.

This clonotype turned up a few times. V gene TRBV11-2 combines with J gene TRBJ2-1, with TRBD2 matching over 10 bases. The CDR3 sequence is 16 residues long. V lost 3 bases to trimming and J lost 9 bases; unmatched junction nucleotides: 11. Germline CDR1 is SGHAT and CDR2 is FQNNGV. The CDR3 region is CASSFVGLAEAPEQFF. Here the CDR3 DNA reads TGTGCCAGCAGCTTCGTAGGACTAGCGGAGGCACCTGAGCAGTTCTTC.

The chain combines TRBV10-3 with TRBJ1-2, with D unresolved. The CDR3 has 13 amino acids. The ends were cut back, 3 bases at V and 6 bases at J, with 11 bases in the middle. Germline values: CDR1 ENHRY, CDR2 SYGVKD. CDR3 DNA sequence: TGTGCCATCAGTGACGGTCAGGACCATGGCTACACCTTC. This gives the protein CAISDGQDHGYTF.

At least ten counts were recorded for this clonotype. The chain carries TRBV7-8 and TRBJ2-1; TRBD1 aligns across 7 bases. There are 16 residues in the CDR3. Unmatched junction bases numbered 14, after V lost 5 bases and J lost 7 bases. Germline CDR1 SGHVS, CDR2 FQNEAQ. This CDR3 reads CASSEGADIAANEQFF. Written as DNA, the CDR3 is TGTGCCAGCAGCGAGGGGGCGGACATAGCCGCTAATGAGCAGTTCTTC.

This clonotype occurred a few times. The genes are TRBV20-1 and TRBJ2-1; D not resolved. The CDR3 is made up of 14 amino acids. Between the trimmed V and J ends, which lost 0 bases and 2 bases, there was a span of 8 bases. The germline V gene encodes CDR1 DFQATT and CDR2 SNEGSKA (reference sequence). CDR3 sequence: CSARDLSPYNEQFF. CDR3 in DNA: TGCAGTGCTAGAGATCTTTCCCCCTACAATGAGCAGTTCTTC.

This clonotype has a handful of counts. This chain connects TRBV3-1 to TRBJ2-2; 7 nucleotides agree with TRBD1. The CDR3 loop spans 16 amino acids. Germline CDR1 and CDR2: LGHDT and YNNKEL (reference sequence). The V and J ends lost 2 bases and 3 bases, in that order; junction bases with no gene match: 6. DNA of the CDR3: TGTGCCAGCAGCCAACCTGTGACAGGGTACACCGGGGAGCTGTTTTTT. It codes for CASSQPVTGYTGELFF.

This clonotype has more than one count but fewer than ten. V and J are TRBV12-3 or TRBV12-4 and TRBJ1-1; TRBD1 matches 7 bases. V lost 5 bases, J lost 3 bases, and 9 bases stayed unmatched. This CDR3 has 15 amino acids. This chain's CDR3 is CASSGQPTGDTEAFF. CDR3 sequence (DNA): TGTGCCAGCAGTGGTCAACCTACAGGGGACACTGAAGCTTTCTTT.

This chain uses TRBV20-1 with TRBJ1-1; D is unresolved. There are 13 residues in the CDR3. CDR1 is DFQATT and CDR2 is SNEGSKA in the germline V gene (reference sequence). Trimming shortened V by 6 bases and J by 0 bases, and 11 bases separated the two germline ends. CDR3 sequence: CSAKTNLNTEAFF. CDR3 sequence (DNA): TGCAGTGCCAAGACCAACCTGAACACTGAAGCTTTCTTT.

The rearrangement joins TRBV10-1 to TRBJ2-3; D gene ambiguous. V was shortened by 2 bases and J by 3 bases, with 9 bases between the two germline ends. This CDR3 has 14 amino acids. Germline lookup yields CDR1 WNHNN and CDR2 SYGVQD (reference sequence). Here the CDR3 DNA reads TGCGCCAGCAGTGAGGACGACGGAACAGATACGCAGTATTTT. Translation gives CASSEDDGTDTQYF.